Below, one T cell receptor beta chain is given with its context. The data are from a study of shared T cell receptors in the human thymus. Here immunoSEQ multiplex PCR was the method, and the copy in TCRdb shows in-frame clones only, minus some. The sample carries 720,000 or so clones, approximately 85% recorded once. The V end was cut by 3 bases, the J end by 3 bases, with 9 bases between. This CDR3 contains 13 residues. Germline loops: CDR1 SGDLS, CDR2 YYNGEE. The same sample was also studied in work on human thymus T cells. This second study notes: Each of the donors was a healthy Finnish infant who was undergoing open corrective cardiac surgery for congenital heart defects. It was from resections taken during corrective heart surgery that the thymus tissue came. Thymic and blood repertoires appeared to show biased V and J gene usage. Unrelated individuals had highly overlapping thymic repertoires, as reported in related research.

The sequence derives from a girl under two years old with a congenital heart defect. This sequence joins TRBV9 and TRBJ1-1; D unclear. Source material: thymocytes. In nucleotides, the CDR3 is TGTGCCAGCAGCGAAACAGATGACACTGAAGCTTTCTTT. Amino acid sequence: CASSETDDTEAFF.